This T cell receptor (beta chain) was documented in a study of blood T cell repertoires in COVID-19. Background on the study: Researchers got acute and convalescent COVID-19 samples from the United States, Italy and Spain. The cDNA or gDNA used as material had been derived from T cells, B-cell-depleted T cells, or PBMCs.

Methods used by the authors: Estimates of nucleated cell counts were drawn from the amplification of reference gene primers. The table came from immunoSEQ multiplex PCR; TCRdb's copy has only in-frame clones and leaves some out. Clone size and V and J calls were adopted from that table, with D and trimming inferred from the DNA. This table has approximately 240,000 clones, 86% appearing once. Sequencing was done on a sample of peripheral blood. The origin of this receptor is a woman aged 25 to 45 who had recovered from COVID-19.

The CDR3 loop reads CASSQDLERGTYNEQFF. The CDR3 nucleotides are TGTGCCAGCAGCCAAGATCTTGAGCGGGGGACCTACAATGAGCAGTTCTTC. The chain joins TRBV3-1 (or the pseudogene TRBV3-2) to TRBJ2-1; 8 bases fit TRBD2. V gave up 0 bases and J gave up 2 bases; unmatched junction bases: 6. This CDR3 is built from 17 residues. Germline values: CDR1 LGHDT, CDR2 YNNKEL (reference sequence).